This T cell receptor beta chain originates from a study of cytotoxic CD8 clonotypes in ibrutinib-treated CLL (dated by TCRdb to 2020 to 2023). The study in broad terms: The cohort included roughly 15 treatment-naive and fewer than 12 relapsed/refractory patients; 17 to 18 were IGHV unmutated. Partial responses were observed in about 25 patients and complete responses in 2; after a median follow-up of around 68 months, remission was maintained in approximately 14 patients and progression was observed in some twelve. Response samples were obtained after a median of 12 months of treatment, with a range of roughly 6 to 36 months. On average, each sample yielded some 250,000 productive templates and under 95,000 productive rearrangements. Longitudinal samples were available for about 30% of the 86 trial participants. Cryopreserved peripheral blood mononuclear cells were obtained before treatment, at response, and at either sustained remission or disease progression. All remission and progressive disease samples were collected while patients were still receiving ibrutinib. Summary of the overall study and its limitations: Public clonotypes were rare and either contracted or stayed stable during treatment, and the rise in clonality at ibrutinib response reflected the expansion of private clonotypes. At baseline, clonality was higher than in age-matched healthy donors and showed a strong correlation with circulating CD8+ T-cell counts. Sampling times were not matched between sustained-remission and progressing patients, and lymph node repertoires were not studied. Clonality increased at ibrutinib response, stayed stable in sustained remission, and fell back toward baseline at progression.

This clone was counted only a few times. Its antigen remains undetermined. No base quality information exists; no much larger clone differs at one position. Read against the paper, the sample's time point label means: approximately 2 years on ibrutinib. For TCR beta library preparation, around 2 micrograms of genomic DNA were isolated from cryopreserved PBMCs. Longitudinal blood samples from CLL patients on ibrutinib monotherapy were analyzed using high-throughput TCR beta sequencing. The patients took part in an open-label, single-center phase 2 trial of ibrutinib monotherapy. A MiSeq instrument was used for deep resolution sequencing, which targeted depths ranging from 1 in 1 million up to 1 in 200,000 T cells, with coverage averaging 10x for each clonotype. The immunoSEQ hsTCRB Kit was used to generate the TCR beta libraries. The original methods were these. ImmunoSEQ Data Assistant and ImmunoSEQ Analyzer were used for data analysis, and V, D and J genes were assigned according to IMGT definitions. Clonality, which ranges from 0 to 1, was calculated by subtracting the normalized Shannon entropy of productive rearrangement frequencies from one. Only overrepresented clonotypes making up at least 0.05% of the repertoire of each patient were included in the public clonotype analysis. About a dozen repertoires from age-matched healthy donors, obtained from immuneACCESS, served as clonality controls. The table was pulled from immuneACCESS by TCRdb, which kept in-frame rearrangements only. Such tables lose some clones; where checked, under half of the loss comes from unresolved V genes, and the rest has no known cause. V, J and clone size are taken as reported in that table, and D and trimming were inferred from the DNA itself. The sample contains under 150,000 clones, 80% to 85% of them found a single time. The ten largest make up roughly 3.5% of the sample.

Spanning cysteine to phenylalanine, the CDR3 consists of 13 amino acids. Only the CDR3 DNA is retained, 39 bases long and in frame from the first base. Trimming at the junction amounts to 0 bases on V and 2 bases on J, and the germline ends lie 7 bases apart. As encoded in the germline V gene (reference sequence), CDR1 is GTSNPN while CDR2 is SVGIG. This receptor was obtained from a human donor with chronic lymphocytic leukemia. Recombination joined TRBV30 with TRBJ1-2, and perhaps TRBD1 as D gene, on 5 matching bases. Sequencing used PBMCs, obtained after 24 months of ibrutinib treatment. The CDR3 protein sequence reads: CAWSVAGNYGYTF. The base sequence is TGTGCCTGGAGTGTAGCAGGGAACTATGGCTACACCTTC.